The TCR beta chain described here comes from a study of regulatory T cells in long-lasting Graves disease. At the level of the study: Antithyroid drugs had been taken by newly diagnosed Graves' patients for under 3 months.

Regarding the study as a whole: Shared public clonotypes totalled roughly 2,500 in persistent patients, compared with about 960 in new patients.

Germline V gene sequence: CDR1 SGHTA, CDR2 FQGNSA. The CDR3 contains 14 residues. Deletions cut 4 bases from V and 6 bases from J, with 13 bases between. Time point given: newly diagnosed GD, antithyroid drugs for less than 3 months. Following extraction of RNA from PBMCs, that RNA was used to make the TCR library. Building of the TCR beta libraries involved iRepertoire HTBI primers and Arm-PCR of CDR3 regions. MiXCR, run by TCRdb on the multiplex PCR reads, gives a single entry per CDR3 protein. The sample records roughly 380,000 distinct CDR3 sequences, 15% to 20% being singletons. As concerns this clonotype: Its antigen is not known.

This sample was also put to use in a study of T cells in Graves' hyperthyroidism and ophthalmopathy.

The sequencing used peripheral blood mononuclear cells (PBMCs), collected at new diagnosis, from a patient treated with antithyroid drugs. V is TRBV7-2 and J is TRBJ1-5; maybe TRBD1 (5 bases). This TCR was sampled from a man aged 35-49 years with Graves disease. Here the CDR3 DNA reads TGTGCCAGCAGCTCCTCTACGGGGGGTCAGCCCCAGCATTTT. Its protein product is CASSSSTGGQPQHF.